There are a few counts of the clone carrying this T cell receptor (beta chain). The authors built TCR beta libraries using iRepertoire HTBI primers and Arm-PCR of CDR3 regions. One entry per CDR3 protein, called by TCRdb with MiXCR from the multiplex PCR reads. The table records a few hundred thousand distinct CDR3 sequences, 21% of them present only once. The data derive from a study of regulatory T cells in long-lasting Graves disease. Study details: It was over 5 years of antithyroid drugs, with positive TSH receptor antibodies, that meant persistent Graves' disease.

V was pared by 5 bases and J by 3 bases, with 8 bases between. Germline lookup yields CDR1 SGDLS and CDR2 YYNGEE. The CDR3 spans 13 residues. Time point defined: persistent/refractory GD, antithyroid drugs over 5 years with positive TRAb. RNA isolated from PBMCs was used to make the TCR library. This receptor was obtained from a female donor with Graves disease. This sample comprised peripheral blood mononuclear cells (PBMCs), obtained when the disease was refractory, from a patient treated with antithyroid drugs. The chain couples TRBV9 to TRBJ2-2; the D gene is possibly TRBD1 (5 bases). This CDR3 is CASRQTDTGELFF. In DNA, the CDR3 is TGTGCCAGCAGGCAGACAGACACCGGGGAGCTGTTTTTT.